The T cell receptor (beta chain) under discussion was sequenced for a study of beta chain features in type 1 diabetes. This clone was detected only a few times. All of the isolated RNA was reverse transcribed, so expressed TCRB transcripts were sequenced. Repertoires were generated with immunoSEQ multiplex PCR, while TCRdb's copy carries only in-frame clones and drops some. There are tens of thousands of clones in the sample; around 49% occur only once, and 0.6% to 0.9% lies in the top ten. The CDR3 loop spans 12 amino acids. Trimming removed 2 bases from V and 5 bases from J, with 4 bases in between. CDR1 MDHEN and CDR2 SYDVKM come from the germline V gene.

The clonotype was recovered from a woman aged 18-29 years in good health. The chain links TRBV28 to TRBJ1-5; no clear D gene. Sequencing used central memory CD4+ T cells from blood. The CDR3 sequence: CASSLEDQPQHF. CDR3 coding DNA: TGTGCCAGCAGTTTAGAGGATCAGCCCCAGCATTTT.